Sequencing of this TCR beta chain was carried out in a study of T cell responses to AZD1222 COVID-19 vaccine. General study findings and limits: No day 14 peak samples; only post-peak repertoires were characterized. Unmutated variant regions are reportedly the target of nearly half of TCRs that are spike-specific. AZD1222 recipients seropositive at baseline numbered only six.

V lost 3 bases and J 0 bases, leaving 7 bases between the germline ends. The germline gives CDR1 SGDLS, CDR2 YYNGEE. The CDR3 is 14 residues long. The data were produced by immunoSEQ multiplex PCR, yet TCRdb's version contains in-frame clones alone and is incomplete. Here the sample spans approximately 130,000 clones, 84% being singletons. As for this clone: What it recognizes is unknown.

Analyses pooled second doses at about 4 or about 12 weeks. Source: peripheral blood, taken 28 days after the second AZD1222 dose. V usage is TRBV9 and J usage is TRBJ1-5, with unresolved D. This TCR was recovered from an adult who received the AZD1222 COVID-19 vaccine. The CDR3 coding sequence is TGTGCCAGCAGCGAAGGGTATAGCAATCAGCCCCAGCATTTT. Amino acid sequence: CASSEGYSNQPQHF.